This is a list of T cell receptor beta chains from one sample in a study of identical twins. Using its own MiXCR run on the 5' RACE reads, TCRdb lists one record per CDR3 protein. The sample has about 240,000 distinct CDR3 sequences; 10% are singletons. The sequenced sample consisted of memory T cells sorted from blood. The receptors were gathered from a man aged 45-60 years in good health. Each CDR3 is given with its conserved first and last residue. D genes are given only for firm matches. Part of the rows lack a size; the others show once, few, many or a class for expanded clones.

D gene	V gene	J gene	clone size	CDR3 protein	CDR3 DNA
TRBD2	TRBV7-2	TRBJ2-3	NA	CASSLFALAGDTQYF	TGTGCCAGCAGCTTATTTGCACTAGCGGGAGATACGCAGTATTTT
NA	TRBV28	TRBJ1-5	many	CASSLWGLGNQPQHF	TGTGCCAGCAGTCTTTGGGGGCTCGGCAATCAGCCCCAGCATTTT
TRBD2	TRBV5-6	TRBJ2-2	many	CASREGLAGLTGELFF	TGTGCCAGCAGAGAGGGACTAGCGGGGTTAACCGGGGAGCTGTTTTTT
TRBD1	TRBV20-1	TRBJ1-4	many	CSARDGQGGREKLFF	TGCAGTGCTAGAGATGGACAGGGTGGACGAGAAAAACTGTTTTTT
NA	TRBV5-6	TRBJ2-6	few	CASSGPLGANVLTF	TGTGCCAGCAGCGGCCCCCTCGGGGCCAACGTCCTGACTTTC
NA	TRBV15	TRBJ1-1	many	CATSRGTFNTEAFF	TGTGCCACCAGCAGAGGTACCTTCAACACTGAAGCTTTCTTT
TRBD2	TRBV5-1	TRBJ2-7	few	CASSLAGGSLYEQYF	TGCGCCAGCAGCTTGGCGGGGGGAAGCCTCTACGAGCAGTACTTC
NA	TRBV20-1	TRBJ1-6	few	CSARPSGGGSPLHF	TGCAGTGCTAGGCCCAGCGGCGGGGGTTCACCCCTCCACTTT
NA	TRBV7-2	TRBJ1-6	NA	CASSLGVGNSPLHF	TGTGCCAGCAGCTTGGGGGTTGGTAATTCACCCCTCCACTTT
NA	TRBV15	TRBJ2-3	few	CATSMRGGGADTQYF	TGTGCCACCAGCATGAGGGGCGGGGGCGCAGATACGCAGTATTTT
TRBD2	TRBV20-1	TRBJ2-1	NA	CSATRLAGGYEQFF	TGCAGTGCCACCCGACTAGCGGGAGGGTATGAGCAGTTCTTC
NA	TRBV19	TRBJ2-5	many	CASSISVEETQYF	TGTGCCAGTAGTATCTCTGTGGAGGAGACCCAGTACTTC
NA	TRBV6-2/TRBV6-3	TRBJ2-2	many	CAINRRSTGELFF	TGTGCCATCAATAGGAGGAGCACCGGGGAGCTGTTTTTT
NA	TRBV27	TRBJ2-1	many	CASSDRGPRNEQFF	TGTGCCAGCAGCGACCGGGGACCTAGGAATGAGCAGTTCTTC
NA	TRBV7-2	TRBJ2-1	many	CASSFNSYNEQFF	TGTGCCAGCAGCTTCAACTCCTACAATGAGCAGTTCTTC
NA	TRBV20-1	TRBJ1-2	many	CSASLRITGIYGYTF	TGCAGTGCTAGCCTAAGAATAACAGGGATCTATGGCTACACCTTC
NA	TRBV12-3/TRBV12-4	TRBJ2-7	many	CASSLGRRAYEQYF	TGTGCCAGCAGTTTAGGGAGGAGAGCCTACGAGCAGTACTTC
NA	TRBV29-1	TRBJ1-2	few	CSTPRGRDGYTF	TGCAGCACGCCTCGTGGGCGGGATGGCTACACCTTC
NA	TRBV5-1	TRBJ2-7	few	CASSYTDRSEQYF	TGCGCCAGCAGCTATACGGACAGATCCGAGCAGTACTTC
TRBD1	TRBV10-3	TRBJ2-3	few	CAISEPQGVGTDTQYF	TGTGCCATCAGTGAGCCACAGGGGGTCGGCACAGATACGCAGTATTTT
TRBD1	TRBV11-2	TRBJ2-7	NA	CASSRDRGTVGQYF	TGTGCCAGCAGCCGGGACAGGGGGACTGTCGGGCAGTACTTC
NA	TRBV20-1	TRBJ1-5	many	CSARDPQQGDNQPQHF	TGCAGTGCTAGAGACCCTCAACAGGGCGACAATCAGCCCCAGCATTTT
TRBD1	TRBV28	TRBJ2-3	NA	CASSLGGRGLGTQYF	TGTGCCAGCAGTTTGGGGGGCAGGGGGCTTGGTACGCAGTATTTT
NA	TRBV7-2	TRBJ2-7	many	CASSTQTGETYEQYF	TGTGCCAGCAGTACACAGACAGGAGAAACTTACGAGCAGTACTTC
NA	TRBV6-1	TRBJ2-3	many	CASSEFWAGNVDTQYF	TGTGCCAGCAGTGAATTTTGGGCTGGGAATGTAGATACGCAGTATTTT
TRBD1	TRBV5-1	TRBJ2-1	many	CASSLDRGPTNEQFF	TGCGCCAGCAGCTTGGACAGGGGTCCCACCAATGAGCAGTTCTTC
NA	TRBV18	TRBJ2-7	NA	CASTLGPGGHEQYF	TGTGCCAGCACATTGGGACCTGGGGGCCACGAGCAGTACTTC
NA	TRBV4-1	TRBJ2-1	many	CASSQFSGNEQFF	TGCGCCAGCAGCCAATTCAGTGGTAATGAGCAGTTCTTC
NA	TRBV28	TRBJ1-2	NA	CASGTGTFGYTF	TGTGCCAGCGGCACCGGGACCTTTGGCTACACCTTC
NA	TRBV6-4	TRBJ1-5	many	CASSDSLGREYNQPQHF	TGTGCCAGCAGTGACTCCTTGGGCAGGGAGTACAATCAGCCCCAGCATTTT
NA	TRBV11-2	TRBJ2-7	NA	CASSRTTYEQYF	TGTGCCAGCAGTCGTACCACCTACGAGCAGTACTTC
TRBD2	TRBV12-3/TRBV12-4	TRBJ2-3	many	CASSPIAGAGDTQYF	TGTGCCAGCAGTCCAATAGCGGGGGCGGGAGATACGCAGTATTTT
TRBD2	TRBV28	TRBJ2-5	NA	CASSSGTSGETQYF	TGTGCCAGCAGTTCCGGGACTAGTGGGGAGACCCAGTACTTC
NA	TRBV12-3/TRBV12-4	TRBJ1-2	few	CASSSAYGYTF	TGTGCCAGCAGTTCTGCCTATGGCTACACCTTC
TRBD1	TRBV6-2/TRBV6-3	TRBJ2-5	NA	CASRRRTGLQETQYF	TGTGCCAGCAGGCGCAGGACAGGGCTTCAAGAGACCCAGTACTTC
NA	TRBV6-5	TRBJ1-5	NA	CASSYVWGGQPQHF	TGTGCCAGCAGTTACGTCTGGGGAGGACAGCCCCAGCATTTT
TRBD2	TRBV20-1	TRBJ2-7	many	CSASLAGSYEQYF	TGCAGTGCTAGCCTAGCGGGAAGCTACGAGCAGTACTTC
NA	TRBV6-1	TRBJ1-6	NA	CASREDGGPDSPLHF	TGTGCCAGCAGGGAAGACGGGGGGCCTGATTCACCCCTCCACTTT
NA	TRBV6-2/TRBV6-3	TRBJ2-1	many	CASGPGLEQFF	TGTGCCAGCGGACCGGGCCTCGAGCAGTTCTTC
NA	TRBV7-8	TRBJ2-7	many	CASSSPLGGASYEQYF	TGTGCCAGCAGCTCCCCCCTTGGCGGGGCCTCCTACGAGCAGTACTTC
NA	TRBV11-2	TRBJ2-7	many	CASSFEGFGYEQYF	TGTGCCAGCAGCTTTGAGGGGTTCGGCTACGAGCAGTACTTC
NA	TRBV6-2/TRBV6-3	TRBJ2-1	NA	CASSQAGAEQFF	TGTGCCAGCAGCCAGGCGGGGGCTGAGCAGTTCTTC
TRBD1	TRBV11-2	TRBJ2-2	many	CASSQRDSYTGELFF	TGTGCCAGCAGCCAACGGGACAGTTACACCGGGGAGCTGTTTTTT
TRBD2	TRBV5-1	TRBJ2-3	many	CASSLAPSSGTSTDTQYF	TGCGCCAGCAGCTTGGCACCCTCTAGCGGAACTAGCACAGATACGCAGTATTTT
TRBD2	TRBV19	TRBJ2-1	NA	CATTPGGSSGTVPFF	TGTGCCACCACACCAGGGGGTTCTAGCGGGACCGTCCCGTTCTTC
TRBD2	TRBV6-2/TRBV6-3	TRBJ2-1	many	CASSFAPGGENNEQFF	TGTGCCAGCAGTTTTGCCCCGGGAGGGGAAAACAATGAGCAGTTCTTC
NA	TRBV20-1	TRBJ2-7	NA	CSARDRDNSYEQYF	TGCAGTGCTAGAGATCGGGACAACTCCTACGAGCAGTACTTC
NA	TRBV4-2	TRBJ2-3	many	CASSQGASLDTQYF	TGTGCCAGCAGCCAAGGGGCCTCCCTCGATACGCAGTATTTT
NA	TRBV11-3	TRBJ2-5	few	CASSLNPQGTQYF	TGTGCCAGCAGCTTAAATCCCCAGGGGACCCAGTACTTC
NA	TRBV9	TRBJ1-2	NA	CASSTGVYSYGYTF	TGTGCCAGCAGCACCGGCGTCTACAGCTATGGCTACACCTTC
NA	TRBV27	TRBJ1-6	NA	CASSLGRLYNSPLHF	TGTGCCAGCAGTTTGGGACGGCTCTATAATTCACCCCTCCACTTT
NA	TRBV9	TRBJ2-7	many	CASSPRTGWEQYF	TGTGCCAGCAGCCCGAGGACCGGTTGGGAGCAGTACTTC
NA	TRBV21-1	TRBJ2-1	NA	CASSKLFKDLLAGSPYNEQFF	TGTGCCAGCAGCAAATTATTTAAGGATTTGCTGGCCGGGTCCCCCTACAATGAGCAGTTCTTC
NA	TRBV14	TRBJ1-1	NA	CASSRYRVIAPKTEAFF	TGTGCCAGCAGCCGCTACAGGGTTATCGCCCCGAAGACTGAAGCTTTCTTT
TRBD1	TRBV12-3/TRBV12-4	TRBJ2-3	many	CASSTGTGTDTQYF	TGTGCCAGCAGTACCGGGACAGGGACAGATACGCAGTATTTT